The entry below describes one TCR beta chain. Its antigen remains unidentified. With a J-beta primer mix and a sample-barcoded 5' primer, a second PCR ran roughly 6 to 11 cycles. In TCRdb, the 5' RACE reads were re-called with MiXCR into one record per CDR3 protein. The sample carries approximately 800,000 distinct CDR3 sequences, 55% to 65% recorded once. The data were obtained in a study of blood T cells in healthy people across ages. Total RNA extraction produced at least 5 micrograms (per sample) for the study. Germline assignment: CDR1 MNHEY and CDR2 SVGAGI. The CDR3 runs 15 residues. Whole-study results and caveats: Leaving the PBMCs unsorted stopped any conclusive comparison of naive versus antigen-experienced cells. Estimates of diversity drawn from one million T cells were considered underestimates.

J is TRBJ2-4 and V is TRBV6-5, with a possible D match to TRBD1 (6 bases). The end of the DNA is better explained by TRBJ2-5, so the J call may be wrong. The source material was blood. The origin of this receptor is a man under 40 in good health. The CDR3 protein is CASSYAGAIQETQYF. CDR3 coding DNA: TGTGCCAGCAGTTACGCAGGGGCTATCCAAGAGACCCAGTACTTC.